This TCR beta chain was sequenced in a study of STAT5B mutations in CD4+ large granular lymphocyte leukemia. V was shortened by 3 bases and J by 0 bases, with 3 bases between the two germline ends. The CDR3 extends over 14 amino acids. Germline lookup yields CDR1 PRHDT and CDR2 FYEKMQ (reference sequence). Controls came from buffy coats of healthy blood donors. This clone was observed a few times. Its antigen is as yet unknown. Study results and limitations: TRBV06-family usage was enriched in top patient clones (8/27) versus controls (2/35). Without HLA matching, higher CD4+ than CD8+ T-LGLL clonality could reflect small sample size.

Clones were sequenced by immunoSEQ multiplex PCR, and TCRdb holds only the in-frame ones, with some missing. The repertoire consists of 20,000 to 25,000 clones, with about two thirds occurring once and the leading ten covering 0.65%. The J gene is TRBJ2-6, the V gene TRBV13; D is unclear. The source is a human donor in good health. The sequenced sample consisted of CD4+ T cells from blood buffy coats. The DNA for the CDR3 is TGTGCCAGCAGCTTCCGCTCTGGGGCCAACGTCCTGACTTTC. It translates to CASSFRSGANVLTF.